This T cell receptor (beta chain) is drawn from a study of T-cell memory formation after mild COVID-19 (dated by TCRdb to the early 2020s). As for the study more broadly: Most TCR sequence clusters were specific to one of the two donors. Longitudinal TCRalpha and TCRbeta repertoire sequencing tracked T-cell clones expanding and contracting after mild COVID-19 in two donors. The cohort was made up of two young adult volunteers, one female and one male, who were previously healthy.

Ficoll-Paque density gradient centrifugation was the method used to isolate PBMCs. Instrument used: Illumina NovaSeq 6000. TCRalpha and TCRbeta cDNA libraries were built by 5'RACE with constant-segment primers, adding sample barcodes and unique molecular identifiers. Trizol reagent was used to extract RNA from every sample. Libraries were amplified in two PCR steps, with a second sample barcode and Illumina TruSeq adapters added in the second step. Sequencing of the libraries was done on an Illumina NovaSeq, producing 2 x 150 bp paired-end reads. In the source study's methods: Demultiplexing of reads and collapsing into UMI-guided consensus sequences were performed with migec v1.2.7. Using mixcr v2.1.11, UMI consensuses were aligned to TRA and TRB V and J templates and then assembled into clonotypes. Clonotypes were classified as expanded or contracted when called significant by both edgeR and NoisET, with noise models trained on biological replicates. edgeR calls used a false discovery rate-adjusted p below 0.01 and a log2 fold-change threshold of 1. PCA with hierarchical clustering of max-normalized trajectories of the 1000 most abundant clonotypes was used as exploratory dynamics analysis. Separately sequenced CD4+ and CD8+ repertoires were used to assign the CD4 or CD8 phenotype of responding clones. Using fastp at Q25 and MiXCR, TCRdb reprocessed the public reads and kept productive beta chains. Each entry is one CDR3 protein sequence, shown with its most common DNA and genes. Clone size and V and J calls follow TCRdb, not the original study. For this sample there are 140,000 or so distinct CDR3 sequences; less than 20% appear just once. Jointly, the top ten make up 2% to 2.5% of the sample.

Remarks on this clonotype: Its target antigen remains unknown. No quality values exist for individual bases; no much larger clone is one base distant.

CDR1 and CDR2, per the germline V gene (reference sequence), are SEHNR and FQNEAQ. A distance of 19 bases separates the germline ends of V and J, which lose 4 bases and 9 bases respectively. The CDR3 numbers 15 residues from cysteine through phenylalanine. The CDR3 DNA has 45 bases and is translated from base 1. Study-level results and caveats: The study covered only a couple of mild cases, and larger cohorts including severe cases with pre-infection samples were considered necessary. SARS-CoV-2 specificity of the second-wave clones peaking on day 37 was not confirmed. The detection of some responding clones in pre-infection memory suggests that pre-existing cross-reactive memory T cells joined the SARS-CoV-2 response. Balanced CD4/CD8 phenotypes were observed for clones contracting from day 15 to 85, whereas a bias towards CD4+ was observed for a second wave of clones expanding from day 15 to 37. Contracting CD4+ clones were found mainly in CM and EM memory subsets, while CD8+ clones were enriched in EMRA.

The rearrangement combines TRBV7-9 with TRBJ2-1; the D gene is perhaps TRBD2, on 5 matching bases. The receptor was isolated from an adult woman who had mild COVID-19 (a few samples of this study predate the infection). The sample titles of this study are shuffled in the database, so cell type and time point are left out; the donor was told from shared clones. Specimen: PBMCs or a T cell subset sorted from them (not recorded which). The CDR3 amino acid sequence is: CASSSPRLAPIEQFF. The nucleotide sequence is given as TGTGCCAGCAGCTCCCCCCGGCTAGCCCCGATTGAGCAGTTCTTC.